The text below deals with one T cell receptor (beta chain). These data are taken from a study of blood T cell repertoires in COVID-19. As for the study in general: Acute-phase and convalescent COVID-19 samples originated in the United States, Italy and Spain. PBMCs, B-cell-depleted T cells, or T cells were the source of the cDNA or gDNA that made up the material.

V dropped 3 bases and J dropped 8; count of bases not matched to a gene: 13. The CDR3 is 16 residues long. Germline lookup yields CDR1 MGHRA and CDR2 YSYEKL. The table came from immunoSEQ multiplex PCR; TCRdb's copy has only in-frame clones and leaves some out. The sample lists about 110,000 clones, about nine tenths seen once, with around 1.2% in the top ten. Specimen: peripheral blood. This chain uses TRBV4-1 with TRBJ2-3; 8 nucleotides align to TRBD2. The TCR originated in a human donor in a cohort sampled during active COVID-19. The CDR3 protein is CASSQGDGRALGTQYF. Written as DNA, the CDR3 is TGCGCCAGCAGCCAGGGCGACGGGAGGGCGTTAGGTACGCAGTATTTT.